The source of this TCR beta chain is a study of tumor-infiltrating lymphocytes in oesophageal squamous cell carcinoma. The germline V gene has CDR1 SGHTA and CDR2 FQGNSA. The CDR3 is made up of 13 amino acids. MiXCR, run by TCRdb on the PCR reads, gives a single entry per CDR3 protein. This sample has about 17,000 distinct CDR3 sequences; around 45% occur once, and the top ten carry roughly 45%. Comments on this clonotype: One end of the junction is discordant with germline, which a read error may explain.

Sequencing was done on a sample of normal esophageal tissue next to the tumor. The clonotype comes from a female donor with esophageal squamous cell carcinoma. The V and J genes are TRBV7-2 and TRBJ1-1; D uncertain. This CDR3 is CASSLPPNTEAFF. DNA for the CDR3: TGTGCCAGCAGCTTGCCGCCAAACACAGAAGCTTTCTTT.